Listed below are T cell receptor beta chains from one sample, sequenced in a study of shared T cell receptors in the human thymus. Sequencing used immunoSEQ multiplex PCR; TCRdb keeps in-frame clones, though not all of them. The sample yields more than 550,000 clones, about 90% seen once. These sequences were also reported in another study, on human thymus T cells.

Sample: thymocytes. The receptors shown here come from a boy less than two years old with a congenital heart defect. CDR3s include the opening cysteine and the closing phenylalanine or tryptophan. Fields, in order: V gene, J gene, clone size, D gene, CDR3 DNA, CDR3 protein. A D gene is named only where the DNA matches it firmly. Rows give clone size only sometimes, using once, few, many, or a class for an expanded clone.

v_gene: TRBV7-6; j_gene: TRBJ1-2; abundance: -; d_gene: TRBD1; CDR3nt: TGTGCCAGCAGCTTATCGCCGGACAGGGCCATCTACTATGGCTACACCTTC; CDR3aa: CASSLSPDRAIYYGYTF
v_gene: TRBV12-5; j_gene: TRBJ2-3; abundance: -; d_gene: TRBD2; CDR3nt: TGTGCTAGTGGGACGGGACTAGCGGGAGGAAGAGATACGCAGTATTTT; CDR3aa: CASGTGLAGGRDTQYF
v_gene: TRBV28; j_gene: TRBJ2-1; abundance: -; d_gene: -; CDR3nt: TGTGCCAGCAGTTTATTAGGGGACAAGGGGGTTTACAATGAGCAGTTCTTC; CDR3aa: CASSLLGDKGVYNEQFF
v_gene: TRBV11-3; j_gene: TRBJ2-2; abundance: -; d_gene: -; CDR3nt: TGTGCCAGCAGCTTAGGGGGCAGGGAAGCGCCCGGGGAGCTGTTTTTT; CDR3aa: CASSLGGREAPGELFF
v_gene: TRBV30; j_gene: TRBJ1-1; abundance: -; d_gene: -; CDR3nt: TGTGCCTGGAGTGTGGTGCTATGGTTGGTATTGAACACTGAAGCTTTCTTT; CDR3aa: CAWSVVLWLVLNTEAFF
v_gene: TRBV11-3; j_gene: TRBJ2-2; abundance: once; d_gene: -; CDR3nt: TGTGCCAGCAGCTTATCAAGGGGGACCGGGGAGCTGTTTTTT; CDR3aa: CASSLSRGTGELFF
v_gene: TRBV11-2; j_gene: TRBJ2-1; abundance: -; d_gene: TRBD2; CDR3nt: TGTGCCAGCAGCTTAGGTCTCGGGACTAGGGGCCACAATGAGCAGTTCTTC; CDR3aa: CASSLGLGTRGHNEQFF
v_gene: TRBV28; j_gene: TRBJ2-4; abundance: -; d_gene: -; CDR3nt: TGTGCCAGCAGTTCGTGGGACCTAGGGAGGGCCAAAAACATTCAGTACTTC; CDR3aa: CASSSWDLGRAKNIQYF
v_gene: TRBV10-3; j_gene: TRBJ1-1; abundance: -; d_gene: TRBD1; CDR3nt: TGTGCCATCAGCGACAGGGTAGGGTACACTGAAGCTTTCTTT; CDR3aa: CAISDRVGYTEAFF
v_gene: TRBV29-1; j_gene: TRBJ2-7; abundance: once; d_gene: TRBD1; CDR3nt: TGCAGCGTCGTGAGGGACAGAGATTCTTACGAGCAGTACTTC; CDR3aa: CSVVRDRDSYEQYF
v_gene: TRBV7-2; j_gene: TRBJ1-2; abundance: -; d_gene: TRBD1; CDR3nt: TGTGCCAGCAGCTTAGAACCAGGGGGGTTTGGTGGCTACACCTTC; CDR3aa: CASSLEPGGFGGYTF
v_gene: TRBV5-6; j_gene: TRBJ1-1; abundance: -; d_gene: -; CDR3nt: TGTGCCAGCAGCCCCTCCGGGACATCGAACACTGAAGCTTTCTTT; CDR3aa: CASSPSGTSNTEAFF
v_gene: TRBV5-1; j_gene: TRBJ2-1; abundance: -; d_gene: -; CDR3nt: TGCGCCAGCAGCTTGAATTCAGGGGCGAGCAACAATGAGCAGTTCTTC; CDR3aa: CASSLNSGASNNEQFF
v_gene: TRBV15; j_gene: TRBJ2-1; abundance: few; d_gene: TRBD2; CDR3nt: TGTGCCACCAGCATTTTGAGAGCGGGAGATAACAATGAGCAGTTCTTC; CDR3aa: CATSILRAGDNNEQFF
v_gene: TRBV6-5; j_gene: TRBJ1-5; abundance: -; d_gene: TRBD1; CDR3nt: TGTGCCAGCAGCCGAAGACAGGGGAATCAGCCCCAGCATTTT; CDR3aa: CASSRRQGNQPQHF
v_gene: TRBV4-3; j_gene: TRBJ2-5; abundance: -; d_gene: -; CDR3nt: TGCGCCAGCAGCCCCAACGGGGGTGGGAGCTTACCCGAGACCCAGTACTTC; CDR3aa: CASSPNGGGSLPETQYF
v_gene: TRBV25-1; j_gene: TRBJ2-7; abundance: -; d_gene: TRBD2; CDR3nt: TGTGCCAGCAGTGAATCGGTGGTAGCGGGTCCCGTCGACGAGCAGTACTTC; CDR3aa: CASSESVVAGPVDEQYF
v_gene: TRBV9; j_gene: TRBJ2-5; abundance: -; d_gene: TRBD1; CDR3nt: TGTGCCAGCAGCGATCGACAGGGATTGAGCGAGGAGACCCAGTACTTC; CDR3aa: CASSDRQGLSEETQYF
v_gene: TRBV19; j_gene: TRBJ2-7; abundance: -; d_gene: TRBD1; CDR3nt: TGTGCCAGTAGTCCCCGGGACAGTACCTACGAGCAGTACTTC; CDR3aa: CASSPRDSTYEQYF
v_gene: TRBV29-1; j_gene: TRBJ2-1; abundance: once; d_gene: -; CDR3nt: TGCAGCGTTGCTAGCCCAGTTTACAATGAGCAGTTCTTC; CDR3aa: CSVASPVYNEQFF
v_gene: TRBV10-3; j_gene: TRBJ2-3; abundance: -; d_gene: TRBD1; CDR3nt: TGTGCCATCAGTGAGTCTAACAGGGGGCTTGCAGATACGCAGTATTTT; CDR3aa: CAISESNRGLADTQYF
v_gene: TRBV9; j_gene: TRBJ2-5; abundance: -; d_gene: TRBD2; CDR3nt: TGTGCCAGCAGCGGCCCCCTGATGGGACTAGCGGGGGGGCCACCGTCCCAAGAGACCCAGTACTTC; CDR3aa: CASSGPLMGLAGGPPSQETQYF
v_gene: TRBV4-1; j_gene: TRBJ1-5; abundance: -; d_gene: TRBD1; CDR3nt: TGCGCCAGCAGCCAAGGGGGACAGAATAGCAATCAGCCCCAGCATTTT; CDR3aa: CASSQGGQNSNQPQHF
v_gene: TRBV14; j_gene: TRBJ1-4; abundance: -; d_gene: TRBD1; CDR3nt: TGTGCCAGCAGCCAAGATTATCCCGGGACAGGGGGCGAAAAACTGTTTTTT; CDR3aa: CASSQDYPGTGGEKLFF
v_gene: TRBV10-1; j_gene: TRBJ1-5; abundance: -; d_gene: -; CDR3nt: TGCGCCAGCTCCGTGAGGGGGTTTAGCAATCAGCCCCAGCATTTT; CDR3aa: CASSVRGFSNQPQHF
v_gene: TRBV18; j_gene: TRBJ1-5; abundance: -; d_gene: TRBD1; CDR3nt: TGTGCCAGCTCACCGATCGCGACAGGGGGGCCGATAAGCAATCAGCCCCAGCATTTT; CDR3aa: CASSPIATGGPISNQPQHF
v_gene: TRBV28; j_gene: TRBJ2-7; abundance: once; d_gene: -; CDR3nt: TGTGCCAGCAGTGAGATAGAGGGCGTTTGCGAGCAGTACTTC; CDR3aa: CASSEIEGVCEQYF
v_gene: TRBV28; j_gene: TRBJ2-4; abundance: -; d_gene: -; CDR3nt: TGTGCCAGCAGTACTCCCGTTAAAGCCCACAAAAACATTCAGTACTTC; CDR3aa: CASSTPVKAHKNIQYF
v_gene: TRBV11-2; j_gene: TRBJ2-6; abundance: -; d_gene: TRBD2; CDR3nt: TGTGCCAGCAGCCCGGGGGGGCCTGGGGCCAACGTCCTGACTTTC; CDR3aa: CASSPGGPGANVLTF
v_gene: TRBV7-9; j_gene: TRBJ2-4; abundance: -; d_gene: TRBD1; CDR3nt: TGTGCCAGCAGCTTAAGGGACAGAAACATTCAGTACTTC; CDR3aa: CASSLRDRNIQYF
v_gene: TRBV6-5; j_gene: TRBJ1-1; abundance: -; d_gene: -; CDR3nt: TGTGCCAGCAGATCCCCTACCACAGAAAACACTGAAGCTTTCTTT; CDR3aa: CASRSPTTENTEAFF
v_gene: TRBV11-2; j_gene: TRBJ1-2; abundance: -; d_gene: -; CDR3nt: TGTGCCAGCAGCTTAGCAGGTTCCCTAAGGCCTCCTAACTATGGCTACACCTTC; CDR3aa: CASSLAGSLRPPNYGYTF
v_gene: TRBV7-9; j_gene: TRBJ1-6; abundance: -; d_gene: TRBD1; CDR3nt: TGTGCCAGCAGCCTCGGGGGTTGGGACAGGAGAAATTCACCCCTCCACTTT; CDR3aa: CASSLGGWDRRNSPLHF
v_gene: TRBV27; j_gene: TRBJ2-7; abundance: -; d_gene: TRBD2; CDR3nt: TGTGCCAGCAGTTTATCGAATCCACTACCGGGACTAGCGGGATACGAGCAGTACTTC; CDR3aa: CASSLSNPLPGLAGYEQYF
v_gene: TRBV27; j_gene: TRBJ1-2; abundance: -; d_gene: -; CDR3nt: TGTGCCAGCAGTTTGGGCCCAGGGCTTTTTAACTATGGCTACACCTTC; CDR3aa: CASSLGPGLFNYGYTF
v_gene: TRBV27; j_gene: TRBJ1-5; abundance: once; d_gene: -; CDR3nt: TGTGCCAGCAGCCCAAGCAGGACCGGGACACATGGCCATCAGCCCCAGCATTTT; CDR3aa: CASSPSRTGTHGHQPQHF
v_gene: TRBV4-1; j_gene: TRBJ2-5; abundance: -; d_gene: TRBD2; CDR3nt: TGCGCCAGCAGCCGCGCCTCCGCTAGCGGGAGATGGGAGACCCAGTACTTC; CDR3aa: CASSRASASGRWETQYF
v_gene: TRBV19; j_gene: TRBJ1-1; abundance: -; d_gene: TRBD1; CDR3nt: TGTGCCAGTAAGCACAGGGGCGGCACTGAAGCTTTCTTT; CDR3aa: CASKHRGGTEAFF
v_gene: TRBV2; j_gene: TRBJ2-7; abundance: -; d_gene: TRBD2; CDR3nt: TGTGCCAGCACCCAGGGACTAGCGGGAGGTTACGAGCAGTACTTC; CDR3aa: CASTQGLAGGYEQYF
v_gene: TRBV5-1; j_gene: TRBJ2-2; abundance: -; d_gene: -; CDR3nt: TGCGCCAGCAGCTTGACCCGAGGAGACAGAGATACCGGGGAGCTGTTTTTT; CDR3aa: CASSLTRGDRDTGELFF
v_gene: TRBV5-6; j_gene: TRBJ2-1; abundance: once; d_gene: -; CDR3nt: TGTGCCAGCAGCTTGTGGGGGGAGCATGAGCAGTTCTTC; CDR3aa: CASSLWGEHEQFF
v_gene: TRBV20-1; j_gene: TRBJ1-2; abundance: -; d_gene: -; CDR3nt: TGCAGTGCTAGACCCGGGAGCGGCTACACCTTC; CDR3aa: CSARPGSGYTF
v_gene: TRBV14; j_gene: TRBJ2-1; abundance: -; d_gene: -; CDR3nt: TGTGCCAGCAGCCAAGAAAGGATAAGGCTTCGGAGCACCATCTCATCCTACAATGAGCAGTTCTTC; CDR3aa: CASSQERIRLRSTISSYNEQFF
v_gene: TRBV28; j_gene: TRBJ2-2; abundance: -; d_gene: TRBD1; CDR3nt: TGTGCCAGCAGCCCTAACTTACAGGGGGCCTTGAACACCGGGGAGCTGTTTTTT; CDR3aa: CASSPNLQGALNTGELFF
v_gene: TRBV7-2; j_gene: TRBJ2-1; abundance: -; d_gene: -; CDR3nt: TGTGCCAGCAGCGACAGGACACGACCTATCTACAATGAGCAGTTCTTC; CDR3aa: CASSDRTRPIYNEQFF